This entry lists 2 T cell receptor beta chains sequenced from one sample in a study of vaccination effects on CD4 cells after COVID-19. Expansion with viral peptide pools was applied to antigen-specific CD4+ T cells by the ViraFEST assay prior to sequencing. Cultured cells yielded isolated CD4+ T cells after around 10 days. Recipients of the vaccine had no prior SARS-CoV-2 infection and negative nucleocapsid antibodies. Antigens of these TCRs are unknown. Repertoires were generated with immunoSEQ multiplex PCR, while TCRdb's copy carries only in-frame clones and drops some. This table has 40,000 to 50,000 clones, over 75% appearing once. The input for sequencing was CD4+ T cells from PBMCs cultured with HCoV-NL63 spike peptides, taken before COVID-19 vaccination. These receptors all come from a human donor who received a COVID-19 vaccine.

The chain uses TRBV19 and TRBJ1-5; D not certain. The CDR3 sequence is 15 residues long. The germline CDR1 and CDR2 sequences are LNHDA and SQIVND (reference sequence). The V end lost 3 bases, the J end lost 1 base, and 10 bases lay between the germline ends. CDR3 protein: CASSIMEVSNQPQHF. For the CDR3, the DNA is TGTGCCAGTAGTATCATGGAGGTGAGCAATCAGCCCCAGCATTTT.

The CDR3 protein is CSVPSTDTQYF. CDR3 nucleotide sequence: TGCAGCGTACCAAGCACAGATACGCAGTATTTT. This rearrangement joins TRBV29-1 to TRBJ2-3, with D unresolved. Germline V gene lookup returns CDR1 SQVTM and CDR2 ANQGSEA. Trimming left V 6 bases short and J 0 bases short, with 4 bases between. This CDR3 has 11 amino acids.